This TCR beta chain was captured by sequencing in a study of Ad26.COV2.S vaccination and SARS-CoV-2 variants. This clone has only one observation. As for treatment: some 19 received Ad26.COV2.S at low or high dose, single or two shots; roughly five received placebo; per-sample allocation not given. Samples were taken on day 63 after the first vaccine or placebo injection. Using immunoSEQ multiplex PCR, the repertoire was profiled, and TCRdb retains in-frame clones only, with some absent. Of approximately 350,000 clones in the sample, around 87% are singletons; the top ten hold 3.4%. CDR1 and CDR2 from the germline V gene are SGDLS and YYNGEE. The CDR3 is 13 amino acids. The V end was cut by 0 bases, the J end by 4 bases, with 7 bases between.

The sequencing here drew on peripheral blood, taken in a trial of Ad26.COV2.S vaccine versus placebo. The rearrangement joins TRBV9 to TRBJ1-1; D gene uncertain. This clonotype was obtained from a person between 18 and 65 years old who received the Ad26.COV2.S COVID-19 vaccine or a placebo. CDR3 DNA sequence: TGTGCCAGCAGCGTAGGGGGAACCACTGAAGCTTTCTTT. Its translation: CASSVGGTTEAFF.